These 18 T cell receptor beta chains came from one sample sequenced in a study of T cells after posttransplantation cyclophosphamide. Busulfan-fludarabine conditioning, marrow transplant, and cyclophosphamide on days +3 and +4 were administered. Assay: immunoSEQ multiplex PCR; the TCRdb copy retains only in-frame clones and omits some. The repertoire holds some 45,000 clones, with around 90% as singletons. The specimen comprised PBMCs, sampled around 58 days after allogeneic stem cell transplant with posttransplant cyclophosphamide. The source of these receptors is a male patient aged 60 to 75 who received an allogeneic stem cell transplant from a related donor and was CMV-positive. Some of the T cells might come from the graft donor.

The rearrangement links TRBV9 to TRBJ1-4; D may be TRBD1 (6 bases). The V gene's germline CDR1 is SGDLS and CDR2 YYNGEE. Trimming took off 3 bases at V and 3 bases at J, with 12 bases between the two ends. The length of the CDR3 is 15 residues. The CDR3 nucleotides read TGTGCCAGCAGCGCACACGGACAGCCTAATGAAAAACTGTTTTTT. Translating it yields CASSAHGQPNEKLFF.

In nucleotides, the CDR3 is TGTGCCATCAGTGGAGGGACAGGCTTTAATCAGCCCCAGCATTTT. Translated: CAISGGTGFNQPQHF. The chain uses TRBV10-3 and TRBJ1-5, with 8 bases lining up with TRBD1. The CDR3 consists of 15 residues. Germline loops: CDR1 ENHRY, CDR2 SYGVKD. With 4 bases clipped from V and 4 bases from J, the junction kept 6 bases outside the gene matches.

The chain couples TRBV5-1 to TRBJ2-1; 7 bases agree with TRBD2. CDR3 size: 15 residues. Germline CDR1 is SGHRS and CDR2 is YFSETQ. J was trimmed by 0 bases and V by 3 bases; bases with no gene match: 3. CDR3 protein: CASSSSGSSYNEQFF. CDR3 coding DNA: TGCGCCAGCAGCTCTAGCGGTAGCTCCTACAATGAGCAGTTCTTC.

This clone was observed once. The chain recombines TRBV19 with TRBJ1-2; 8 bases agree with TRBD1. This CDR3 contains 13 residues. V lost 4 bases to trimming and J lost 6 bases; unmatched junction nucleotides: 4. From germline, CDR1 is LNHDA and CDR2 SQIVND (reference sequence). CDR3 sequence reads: CASSTSGGNGYTF. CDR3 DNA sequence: TGTGCCAGTAGTACTTCAGGGGGCAATGGCTACACCTTC.

The CDR3 DNA follows: TGCGCCAGCAGTAGTTCCCCTGACGGGGTCCGCACCGGGGAGCTGTTTTTT. Translation: CASSSSPDGVRTGELFF. This rearrangement joins TRBV10-2 to TRBJ2-2, with TRBD2 as a possible D gene (5 bases). Deletions cut 5 bases from V and 4 bases from J, with 20 bases between. CDR3 length: 17 amino acids. Germline values: CDR1 WSHSY, CDR2 SAAADI.

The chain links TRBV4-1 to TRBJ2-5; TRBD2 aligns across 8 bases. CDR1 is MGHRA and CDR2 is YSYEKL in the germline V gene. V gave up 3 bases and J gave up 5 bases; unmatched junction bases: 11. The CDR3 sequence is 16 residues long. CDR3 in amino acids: CASSQAFIPGGETQYF. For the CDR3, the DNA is TGCGCCAGCAGCCAGGCATTCATACCGGGAGGGGAGACCCAGTACTTC.

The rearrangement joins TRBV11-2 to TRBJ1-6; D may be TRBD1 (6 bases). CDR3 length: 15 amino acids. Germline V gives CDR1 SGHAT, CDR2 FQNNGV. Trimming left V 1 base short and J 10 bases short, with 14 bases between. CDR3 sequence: CASSLAGAEYSPLHF. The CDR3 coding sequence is TGTGCCAGCAGCTTAGCAGGGGCGGAATACTCACCCCTCCACTTT.

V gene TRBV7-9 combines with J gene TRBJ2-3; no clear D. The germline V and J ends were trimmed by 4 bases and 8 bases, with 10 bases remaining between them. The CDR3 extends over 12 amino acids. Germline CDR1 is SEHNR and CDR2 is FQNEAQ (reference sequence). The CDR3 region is CASSSAEFTQYF. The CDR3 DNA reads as TGTGCCAGCAGCTCTGCGGAGTTTACGCAGTATTTT. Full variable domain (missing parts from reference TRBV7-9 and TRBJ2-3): DTGVSQNPRHKITKRGQNVTFRCDPISEHNRLYWYRQTLGQGPEFLTYFQNEAQLEKSRLLSDRFSAERPKGSFSTLEIQRTEQGDSAMYLCASSSAEFTQYFGPGTRLTVL.

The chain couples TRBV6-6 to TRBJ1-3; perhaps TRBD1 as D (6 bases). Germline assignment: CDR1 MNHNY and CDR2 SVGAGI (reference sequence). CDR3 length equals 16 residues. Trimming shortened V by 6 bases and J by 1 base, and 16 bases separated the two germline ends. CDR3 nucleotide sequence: TGTGCCAGCAGCACCACCCCGGACAGTTCTGGAAACACCATATATTTT. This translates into CASSTTPDSSGNTIYF.

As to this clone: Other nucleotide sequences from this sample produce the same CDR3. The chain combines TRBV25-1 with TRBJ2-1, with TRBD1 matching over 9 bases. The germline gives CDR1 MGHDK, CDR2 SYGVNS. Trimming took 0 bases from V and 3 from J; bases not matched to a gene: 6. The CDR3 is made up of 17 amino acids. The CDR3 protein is CASSEYRKTGGYNEQFF. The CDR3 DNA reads TGTGCCAGCAGTGAATATAGGAAGACAGGGGGCTACAATGAGCAGTTCTTC.

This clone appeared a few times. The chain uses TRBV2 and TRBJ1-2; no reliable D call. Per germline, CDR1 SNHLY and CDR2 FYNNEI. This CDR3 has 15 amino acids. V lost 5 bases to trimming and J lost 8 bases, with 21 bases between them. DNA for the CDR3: TGTGCCAGCAGTCCACGCCTTAATGCAGCGTGGGGCTACACCTTC. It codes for CASSPRLNAAWGYTF. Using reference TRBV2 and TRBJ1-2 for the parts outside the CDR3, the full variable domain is EPEVTQTPSHQVTQMGQEVILRCVPISNHLYFYWYRQILGQKVEFLVSFYNNEISEKSEIFDDQFSVERPDGSNFTLKIRSTKLEDSAMYFCASSPRLNAAWGYTFGSGTRLTVV.

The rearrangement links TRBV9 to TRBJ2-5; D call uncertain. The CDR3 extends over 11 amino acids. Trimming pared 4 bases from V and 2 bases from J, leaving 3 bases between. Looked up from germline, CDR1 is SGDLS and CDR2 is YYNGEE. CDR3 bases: TGTGCCAGCAGCTCTCAAGAGACCCAGTACTTC. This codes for CASSSQETQYF.

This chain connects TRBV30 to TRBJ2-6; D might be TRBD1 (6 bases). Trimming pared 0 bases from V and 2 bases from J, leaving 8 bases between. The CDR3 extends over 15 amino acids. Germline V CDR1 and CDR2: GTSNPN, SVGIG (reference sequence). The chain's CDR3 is CAWSVGQPGANVLTF. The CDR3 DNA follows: TGTGCCTGGAGTGTAGGACAGCCTGGGGCCAACGTCCTGACTTTC.

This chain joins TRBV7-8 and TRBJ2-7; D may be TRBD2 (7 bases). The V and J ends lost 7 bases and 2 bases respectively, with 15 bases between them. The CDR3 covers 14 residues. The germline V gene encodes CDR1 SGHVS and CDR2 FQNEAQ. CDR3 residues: CASTLGGTTYEQYF. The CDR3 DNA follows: TGTGCCAGCACCCTAGGGGGGACTACCTACGAGCAGTACTTC.

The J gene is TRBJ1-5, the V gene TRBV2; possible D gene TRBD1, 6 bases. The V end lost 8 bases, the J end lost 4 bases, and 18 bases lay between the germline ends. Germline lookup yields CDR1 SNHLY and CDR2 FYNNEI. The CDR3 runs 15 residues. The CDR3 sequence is CASSSGGQINQPQHF. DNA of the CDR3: TGTGCCAGCTCAAGCGGTGGACAGATTAATCAGCCCCAGCATTTT.

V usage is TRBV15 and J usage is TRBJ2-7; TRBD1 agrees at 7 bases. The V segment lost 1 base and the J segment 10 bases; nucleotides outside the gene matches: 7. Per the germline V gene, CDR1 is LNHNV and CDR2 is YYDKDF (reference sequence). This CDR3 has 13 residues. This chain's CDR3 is CATSRGGTGVQYV. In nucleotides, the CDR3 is TGTGCCACCAGCAGAGGGGGCACAGGGGTACAGTACGTC.

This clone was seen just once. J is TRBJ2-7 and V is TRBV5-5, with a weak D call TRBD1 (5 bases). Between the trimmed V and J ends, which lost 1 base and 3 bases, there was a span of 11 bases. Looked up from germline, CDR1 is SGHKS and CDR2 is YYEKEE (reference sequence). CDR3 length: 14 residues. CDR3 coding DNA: TGTGCCAGCAGCTTGACTCAGGGCGTCTACGAGCAGTACTTC. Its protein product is CASSLTQGVYEQYF.

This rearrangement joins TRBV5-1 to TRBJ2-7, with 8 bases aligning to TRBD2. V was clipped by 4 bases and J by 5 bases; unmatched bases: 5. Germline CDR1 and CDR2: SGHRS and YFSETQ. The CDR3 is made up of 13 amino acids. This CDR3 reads CASSQPGGDEQYF. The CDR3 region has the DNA TGCGCCAGCAGCCAGCCCGGGGGGGACGAGCAGTACTTC.